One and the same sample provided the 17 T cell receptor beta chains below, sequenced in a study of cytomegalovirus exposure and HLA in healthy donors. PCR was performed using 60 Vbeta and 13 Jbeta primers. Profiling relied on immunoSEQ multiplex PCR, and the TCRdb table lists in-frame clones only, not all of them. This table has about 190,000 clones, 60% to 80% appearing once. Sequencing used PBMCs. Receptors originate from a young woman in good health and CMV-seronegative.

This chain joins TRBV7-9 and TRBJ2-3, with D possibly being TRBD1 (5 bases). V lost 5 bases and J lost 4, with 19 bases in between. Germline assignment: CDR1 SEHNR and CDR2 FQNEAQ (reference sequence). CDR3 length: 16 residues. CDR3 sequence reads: CASSLIRAGMADTQYF. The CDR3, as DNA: TGTGCCAGCAGCCTAATCAGAGCAGGGATGGCAGATACGCAGTATTTT.

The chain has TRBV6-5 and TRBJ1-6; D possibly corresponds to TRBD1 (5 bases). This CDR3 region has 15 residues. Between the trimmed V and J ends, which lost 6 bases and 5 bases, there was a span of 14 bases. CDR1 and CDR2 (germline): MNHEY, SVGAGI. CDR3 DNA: TGTGCCAGCAGGGTTCAGGGAATCGATAATTCACCCCTCCACTTT. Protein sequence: CASRVQGIDNSPLHF.

CDR3 in amino acids: CASSDRTGSPDGYTF. The CDR3 DNA reads as TGTGCCAGCAGCGACCGGACAGGGAGCCCCGATGGCTACACCTTC. The rearrangement joins TRBV5-4 to TRBJ1-2; TRBD1 aligns across 8 bases. With V trimmed by 4 bases and J by 6 bases, 11 bases remained unmatched. The CDR3 contains 15 residues. CDR1 and CDR2 (germline): SGHNT, YYREEE (reference sequence).

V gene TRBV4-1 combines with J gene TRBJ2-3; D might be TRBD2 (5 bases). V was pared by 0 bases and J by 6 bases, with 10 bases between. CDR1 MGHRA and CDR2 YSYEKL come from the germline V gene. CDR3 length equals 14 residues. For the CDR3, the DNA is TGCGCCAGCAGCCAAGAGAGGGCCTCGGATACGCAGTATTTT. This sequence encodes CASSQERASDTQYF.

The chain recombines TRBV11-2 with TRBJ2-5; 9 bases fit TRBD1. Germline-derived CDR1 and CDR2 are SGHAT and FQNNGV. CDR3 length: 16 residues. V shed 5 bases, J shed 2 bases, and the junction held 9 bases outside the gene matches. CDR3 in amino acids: CASSLDSGQGQETQYF. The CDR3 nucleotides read TGTGCCAGCAGCCTTGATTCGGGACAGGGACAAGAGACCCAGTACTTC.

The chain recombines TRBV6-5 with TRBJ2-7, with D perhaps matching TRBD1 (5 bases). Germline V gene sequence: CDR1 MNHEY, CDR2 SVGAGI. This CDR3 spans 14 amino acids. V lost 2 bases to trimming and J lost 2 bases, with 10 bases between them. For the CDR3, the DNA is TGTGCCAGCAGTTACAGTGGGGCAACCTACGAGCAGTACTTC. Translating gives CASSYSGATYEQYF.

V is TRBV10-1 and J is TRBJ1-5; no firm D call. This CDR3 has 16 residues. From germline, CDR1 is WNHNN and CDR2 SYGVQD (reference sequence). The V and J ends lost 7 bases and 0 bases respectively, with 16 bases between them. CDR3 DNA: TGCGCCAGCACCGTGCCCCCACTGTGTAGCAATCAGCCCCAGCATTTT. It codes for CASTVPPLCSNQPQHF.

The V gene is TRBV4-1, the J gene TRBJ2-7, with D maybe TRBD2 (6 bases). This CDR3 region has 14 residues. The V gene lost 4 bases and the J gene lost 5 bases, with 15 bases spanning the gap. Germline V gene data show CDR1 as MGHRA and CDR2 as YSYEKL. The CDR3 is CASSPTSRENEQYF. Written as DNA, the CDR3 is TGCGCCAGCAGCCCCACTAGCAGGGAAAACGAGCAGTACTTC.

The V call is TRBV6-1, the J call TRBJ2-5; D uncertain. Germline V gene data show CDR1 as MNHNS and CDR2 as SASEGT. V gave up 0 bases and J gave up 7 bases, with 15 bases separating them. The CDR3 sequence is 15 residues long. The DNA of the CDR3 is TGTGCCAGCAGTGAAGCGGTTGGCAAGAGCGCGACCCAGTACTTC. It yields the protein CASSEAVGKSATQYF.

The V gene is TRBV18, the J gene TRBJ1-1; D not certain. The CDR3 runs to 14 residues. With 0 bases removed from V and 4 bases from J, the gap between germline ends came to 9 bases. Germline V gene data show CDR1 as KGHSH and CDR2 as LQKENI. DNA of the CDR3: TGTGCCAGCTCACCACCCGGGTTAAGCACTGAAGCTTTCTTT. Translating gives CASSPPGLSTEAFF.

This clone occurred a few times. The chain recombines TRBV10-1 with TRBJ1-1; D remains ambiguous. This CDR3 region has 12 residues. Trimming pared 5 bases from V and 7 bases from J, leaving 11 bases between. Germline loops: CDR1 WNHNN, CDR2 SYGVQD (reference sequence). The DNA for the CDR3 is TGCGCCAGCAGTAGAAATACGGGTGAAGCTTTCTTT. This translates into CASSRNTGEAFF.

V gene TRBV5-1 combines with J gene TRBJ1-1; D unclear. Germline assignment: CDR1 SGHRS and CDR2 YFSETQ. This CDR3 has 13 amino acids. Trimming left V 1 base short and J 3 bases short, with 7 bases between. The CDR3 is CASSLTAYTEAFF. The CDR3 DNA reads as TGCGCCAGCAGCTTGACAGCCTACACTGAAGCTTTCTTT.

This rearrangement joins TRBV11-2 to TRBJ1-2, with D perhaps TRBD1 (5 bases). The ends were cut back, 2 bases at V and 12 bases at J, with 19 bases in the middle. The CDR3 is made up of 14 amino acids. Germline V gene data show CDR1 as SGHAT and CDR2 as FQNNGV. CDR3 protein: CASSLRGDRGRNTF. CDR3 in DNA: TGTGCCAGCAGCTTAAGAGGGGATCGTGGGAGGAACACCTTC.

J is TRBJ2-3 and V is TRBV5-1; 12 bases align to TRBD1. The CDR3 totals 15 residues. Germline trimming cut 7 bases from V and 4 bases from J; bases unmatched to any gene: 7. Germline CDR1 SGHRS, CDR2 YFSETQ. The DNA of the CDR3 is TGCGCCAGCCACTCCGGGACAGGGGGCTCAGATACGCAGTATTTT. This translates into CASHSGTGGSDTQYF.

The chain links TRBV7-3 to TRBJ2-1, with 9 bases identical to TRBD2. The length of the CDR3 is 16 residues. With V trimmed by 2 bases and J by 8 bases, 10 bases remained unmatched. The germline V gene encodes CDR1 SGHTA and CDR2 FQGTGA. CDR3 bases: TGTGCCAGCAGCTTATCTCTTGCGGGGGGGCCCCATGAGCAGTTCTTC. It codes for CASSLSLAGGPHEQFF.

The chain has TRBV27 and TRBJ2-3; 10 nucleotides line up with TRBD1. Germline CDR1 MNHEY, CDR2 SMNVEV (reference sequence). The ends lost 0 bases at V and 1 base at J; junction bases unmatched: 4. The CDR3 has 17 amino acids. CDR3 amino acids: CASSLSRDRGGTDTQYF. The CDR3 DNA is TGTGCCAGCAGTTTATCTCGGGACAGGGGAGGCACAGATACGCAGTATTTT.

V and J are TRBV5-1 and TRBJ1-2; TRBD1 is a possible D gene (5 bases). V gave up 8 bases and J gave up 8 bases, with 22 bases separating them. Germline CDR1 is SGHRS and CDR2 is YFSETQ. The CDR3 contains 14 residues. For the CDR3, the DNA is TGCGCCAGGGGAGGCCCGGTGGGGGTGAACGGCTACACCTTC. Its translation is CARGGPVGVNGYTF.